One TCR beta chain is described in this entry. The source of the sample is a study of OX40 agonist ivuxolimab in advanced cancers. Generated by immunoSEQ multiplex PCR, the TCRdb table keeps only in-frame clones and is missing some. The sample consists of 65,000 to 75,000 clones, about 85% of them appearing once. Specimen: CD4+ or CD8+ T cells sorted from blood, collected in a trial of the OX40 agonist ivuxolimab. This clonotype was obtained from an adult with an advanced solid tumor such as melanoma, head and neck, liver or kidney cancer.

As DNA, the CDR3 is TGTGCCAGCAGCTCTTTAGCGGGGGACCCACACTTATACTTC. Translated, it gives CASSSLAGDPHLYF. The rearrangement links TRBV5-6 to TRBJ2-5; 9 nucleotides align to TRBD2. Germline V gene lookup returns CDR1 SGHDT and CDR2 YYEEEE. The junction had 14 bases not matched to a gene; V was cut back by 3 bases and J by 14 bases. The CDR3 totals 14 residues.